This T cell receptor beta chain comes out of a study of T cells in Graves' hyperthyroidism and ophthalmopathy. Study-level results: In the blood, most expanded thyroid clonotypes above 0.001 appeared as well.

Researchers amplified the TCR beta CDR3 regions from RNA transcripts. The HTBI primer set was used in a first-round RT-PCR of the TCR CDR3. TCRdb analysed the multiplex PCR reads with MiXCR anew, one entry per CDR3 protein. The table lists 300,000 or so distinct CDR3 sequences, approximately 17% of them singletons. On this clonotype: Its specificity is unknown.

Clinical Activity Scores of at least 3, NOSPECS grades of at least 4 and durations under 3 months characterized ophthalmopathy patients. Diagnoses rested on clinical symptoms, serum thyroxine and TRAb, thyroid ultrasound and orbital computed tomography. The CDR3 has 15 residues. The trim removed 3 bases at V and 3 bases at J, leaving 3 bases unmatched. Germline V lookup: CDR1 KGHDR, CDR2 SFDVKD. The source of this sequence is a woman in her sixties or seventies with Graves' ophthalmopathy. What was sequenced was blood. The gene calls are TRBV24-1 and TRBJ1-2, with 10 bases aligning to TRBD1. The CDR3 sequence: CATSDRQGAYYGYTF. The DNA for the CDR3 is TGTGCCACCAGTGATCGACAGGGGGCTTACTATGGCTACACCTTC.